This T cell receptor beta chain is from a study of cytomegalovirus exposure and HLA in healthy donors. Study context: The 650 to 850 first-cohort repertoires and the 130 or so validation repertoires shared the same platform, a later analysis reported. Study outcomes and limitations: The study listed roughly 160 cytomegalovirus-associated TCR beta chains. In vitro, three CMV-associated chains proved specific for CMV antigens.

Sequenced by immunoSEQ multiplex PCR; TCRdb stores in-frame clones only, minus some. The sample lists around 130,000 clones; roughly 86% were seen once. The CDR3 sequence is 16 residues long. Trimming left V 1 base short and J 6 bases short, with 16 bases between. Germline values: CDR1 SGHRS, CDR2 YFSETQ. A remark on this clone: Its cognate antigen is unknown.

This receptor was identified in a young man in good health and CMV-seronegative. Sequenced: PBMCs. The chain is built from TRBV5-1 and TRBJ2-2, with TRBD2 as a possible D gene (7 bases). The CDR3 spells CASSLPPGGGPGELFF. CDR3 DNA: TGCGCCAGCAGCTTGCCACCGGGGGGCGGGCCCGGGGAGCTGTTTTTT.